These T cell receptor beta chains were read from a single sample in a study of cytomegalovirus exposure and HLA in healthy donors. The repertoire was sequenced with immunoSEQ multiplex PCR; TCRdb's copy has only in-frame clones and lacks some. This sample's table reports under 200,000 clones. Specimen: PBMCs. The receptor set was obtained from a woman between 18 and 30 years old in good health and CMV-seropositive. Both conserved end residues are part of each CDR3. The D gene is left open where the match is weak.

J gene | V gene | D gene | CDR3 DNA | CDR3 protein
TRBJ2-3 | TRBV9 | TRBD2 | TGTGCCAGCAGCGTATGGGACGGCGGGGGGGGAGATACGCAGTATTTT | CASSVWDGGGGDTQYF
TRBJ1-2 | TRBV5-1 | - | TGCGCCAGCAGCTTGGTGCCAGACTATGGCTACACCTTC | CASSLVPDYGYTF
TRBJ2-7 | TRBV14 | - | TGTGCCAGCAGCCAAGATGAAAGGGGCCACGAGCAGTACTTC | CASSQDERGHEQYF
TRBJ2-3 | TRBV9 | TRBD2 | TGTGCCAGCAGCGTAGGGGCTAGCGGGAGTGGGGATACGCAGTATTTT | CASSVGASGSGDTQYF
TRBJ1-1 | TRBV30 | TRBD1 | TGTGCCTGGAGCCATTCAGGGGGCACTGAAGCTTTCTTT | CAWSHSGGTEAFF
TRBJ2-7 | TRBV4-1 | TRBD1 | TGCGCCAGCAGCCACTTACCGGGACAGGGTTCCGAGCAGTACTTC | CASSHLPGQGSEQYF
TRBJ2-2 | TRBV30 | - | TGTGCCTGTAGCCCCAACACCGGGGAGCTGTTTTTT | CACSPNTGELFF
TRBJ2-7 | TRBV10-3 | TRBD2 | TGTGCCATCAGTGAGACTTCAGCGGGAGTGGCGTACGAGCAGTACTTC | CAISETSAGVAYEQYF
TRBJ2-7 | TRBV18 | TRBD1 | TGTGCCAGCTCACCGGGGACAGGGGTCTCTCGCGAGCAGTACTTC | CASSPGTGVSREQYF
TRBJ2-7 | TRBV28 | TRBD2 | TGTGCCAGCAGACCGCCGGGACTAGCGGGTTACGAGCAGTACTTC | CASRPPGLAGYEQYF
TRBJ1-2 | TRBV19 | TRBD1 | TGTGCCAGTGCCCCGGACAGGACCCGCTATGGCTACACCTTC | CASAPDRTRYGYTF
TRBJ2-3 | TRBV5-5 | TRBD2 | TGTGCCAGCAGCTATCGTAAGCGGGGGGATAGCACAGATACGCAGTATTTT | CASSYRKRGDSTDTQYF
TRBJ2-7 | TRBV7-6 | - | TGTGCCAGCAGCTTAGGCGCTGGGGCGGGGAAGGGAAAGCAGTACTTC | CASSLGAGAGKGKQYF
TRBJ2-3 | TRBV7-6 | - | TGTGCCAGCAGCTCCGGACTGCCGCAGTATTTT | CASSSGLPQYF